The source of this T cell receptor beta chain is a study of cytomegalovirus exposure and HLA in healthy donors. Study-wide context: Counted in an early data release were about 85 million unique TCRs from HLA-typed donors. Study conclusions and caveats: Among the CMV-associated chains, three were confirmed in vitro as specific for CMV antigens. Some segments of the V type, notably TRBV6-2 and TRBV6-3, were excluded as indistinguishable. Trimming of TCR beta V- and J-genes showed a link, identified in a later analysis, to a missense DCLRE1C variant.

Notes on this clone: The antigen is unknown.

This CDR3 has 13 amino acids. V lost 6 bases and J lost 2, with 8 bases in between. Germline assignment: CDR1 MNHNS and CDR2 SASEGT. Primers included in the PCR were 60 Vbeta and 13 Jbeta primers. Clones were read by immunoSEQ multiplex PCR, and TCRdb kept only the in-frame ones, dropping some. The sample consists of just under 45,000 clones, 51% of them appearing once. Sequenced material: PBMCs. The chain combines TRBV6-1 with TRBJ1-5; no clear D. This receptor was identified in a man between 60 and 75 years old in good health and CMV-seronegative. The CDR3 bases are TGTGCCAGCAGGGTCTCAGGCAATCAGCCCCAGCATTTT. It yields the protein CASRVSGNQPQHF.